This T cell receptor beta chain was recorded in a study of cytomegalovirus exposure and HLA in healthy donors. This PCR relied on a set of 60 Vbeta primers and 13 Jbeta primers. Profiling relied on immunoSEQ multiplex PCR, and the TCRdb table lists in-frame clones only, not all of them. The repertoire holds 85,000 to 100,000 clones, about 89% seen once, with around a tenth in the top ten. The CDR3 totals 15 residues. Germline V gives CDR1 MNHNS, CDR2 SASEGT. The V and J ends lost 8 bases and 6 bases, in that order; junction bases with no gene match: 7. This clone was observed a few times. The chain combines TRBV6-1 with TRBJ2-2, with 12 bases fitting TRBD2. The TCR originated in a man aged 30 to 39 in good health and CMV-seropositive. Input material: PBMCs. DNA of the CDR3: TGTGCCAGCTCCCGACTAGCGGGAGTACCCGGGGAGCTGTTTTTT. Translation gives CASSRLAGVPGELFF.